This record looks at one T cell receptor (beta chain) sequence and its context. The CDR3 runs to 15 residues. V lost 0 bases, J lost 10 bases, and 15 bases lay in between. Germline lookup yields CDR1 ENHRY and CDR2 SYGVKD. The record originates from a study of identical twins. One entry per CDR3 protein results from TCRdb running MiXCR on the 5' RACE reads. The data hold around 1.7 million distinct CDR3 sequences, with less than 35% observed a single time. The origin of this receptor is a newborn girl in good health. The sample was cord blood. The chain joins TRBV10-3 to TRBJ1-4, with D perhaps matching TRBD1 (5 bases). The CDR3 DNA reads TGTGCCATCAGTGAGTCGGTAGGGACGGGTGGAAAACTGTTTTTT. This gives the protein CAISESVGTGGKLFF.